These 31 T cell receptor beta chains came from one sample sequenced in a study of T cell responses to AZD1222 COVID-19 vaccine. Clones were sequenced by immunoSEQ multiplex PCR, and TCRdb holds only the in-frame ones, with some missing. The repertoire holds approximately 73,000 clones, with less than 90% as singletons. Sequences were derived from peripheral blood, sampled on day 0 of AZD1222 vaccination. These receptor sequences come from an adult in good health.

The gene calls are TRBV3-1 (or the pseudogene TRBV3-2) and TRBJ2-1; 8 bases align to TRBD2. There are 15 residues in the CDR3. Trimming cost V 1 base and J 7 bases; bases outside gene matches: 6. The germline V gene has CDR1 LGHDT and CDR2 YNNKEL (reference sequence). In nucleotides, the CDR3 is TGTGCCAGCAGCCAAGGGCGGGGGGATGGTAATGAGCAGTTCTTC. Residues: CASSQGRGDGNEQFF.

The V call is TRBV30, the J call TRBJ2-7, with D perhaps TRBD2 (5 bases). Germline CDR1 reads GTSNPN; CDR2 reads SVGIG (reference sequence). The CDR3 totals 10 residues. Trimming cost V 6 bases and J 4 bases, with 7 bases left between them. CDR3 sequence reads: CACGLYEQYF. The CDR3 bases are TGTGCCTGCGGACTTTACGAGCAGTACTTC.

The chain combines TRBV28 with TRBJ1-4; D is uncertain. V lost 5 bases to trimming and J lost 5 bases, with 12 bases between them. The CDR3 contains 14 residues. Germline values: CDR1 MDHEN, CDR2 SYDVKM. CDR3 region: CASSTATSNEKLFF. The CDR3, as DNA: TGTGCCAGCAGTACGGCAACGTCGAATGAAAAACTGTTTTTT. The whole variable domain, filled in from reference TRBV28 and TRBJ1-4, reads DVKVTQSSRYLVKRTGEKVFLECVQDMDHENMFWYRQDPGLGLRLIYFSYDVKMKEKGDIPEGYSVSREKKERFSLILESASTNQTSMYLCASSTATSNEKLFFGSGTQLSVL.

This chain joins TRBV10-3 and TRBJ2-1; 7 bases match TRBD1. This CDR3 region has 15 residues. The V and J ends lost 6 bases and 2 bases, in that order; junction bases with no gene match: 7. Germline V gives CDR1 ENHRY, CDR2 SYGVKD. The CDR3 spells CAIRQGLEPYNEQFF. In nucleotides, the CDR3 is TGTGCCATCAGACAGGGGCTTGAGCCCTACAATGAGCAGTTCTTC.

The chain couples TRBV7-3 to TRBJ2-1, with 7 bases lining up with TRBD1. CDR3 length: 16 amino acids. Germline trimming cut 5 bases from V and 0 bases from J; bases unmatched to any gene: 7. Germline V gene sequence: CDR1 SGHTA, CDR2 FQGTGA. The CDR3 DNA follows: TGTGCCAGCAGCCTTAACCGGGACAGCTCCTACAATGAGCAGTTCTTC. This codes for CASSLNRDSSYNEQFF.

V gene TRBV4-3 combines with J gene TRBJ2-1, with 14 positions matching TRBD2. Germline assignment: CDR1 LGHNA and CDR2 YSLEER. Trimming cost V 1 base and J 4 bases; bases outside gene matches: 12. The CDR3 has 20 amino acids. The CDR3 region has the DNA TGCGCCAGCAGCCAAGGGCGGACTAGCGGGGGGCCCCGGGGTTACAATGAGCAGTTCTTC. Amino acid sequence: CASSQGRTSGGPRGYNEQFF.

The chain uses TRBV28 and TRBJ1-5, with D hard to call. CDR3 size: 14 residues. The ends were cut back, 7 bases at V and 1 base at J, with 11 bases in the middle. CDR1 and CDR2 (germline): MDHEN, SYDVKM. DNA for the CDR3: TGTGCCAGCAAAACCCCGGGGAGCAATCAGCCCCAGCATTTT. This gives the protein CASKTPGSNQPQHF. The full variable domain, its missing parts supplied by reference TRBV28 and TRBJ1-5, is DVKVTQSSRYLVKRTGEKVFLECVQDMDHENMFWYRQDPGLGLRLIYFSYDVKMKEKGDIPEGYSVSREKKERFSLILESASTNQTSMYLCASKTPGSNQPQHFGDGTRLSIL.

The chain joins TRBV14 to TRBJ1-4; D is uncertain. V lost 8 bases, J lost 8 bases, and 15 bases lay in between. CDR3 length equals 13 residues. CDR1 and CDR2 (germline): SGHDN, FVKESK. The CDR3: CASCRGLGEKLFF. CDR3 DNA: TGTGCCAGCTGCAGAGGGTTAGGGGAAAAACTGTTTTTT.

The chain is built from TRBV18 and TRBJ2-7; no firm D call. The CDR3 contains 15 residues. The V gene's germline CDR1 is KGHSH and CDR2 LQKENI. Trimming stripped 3 bases from V and 7 bases from J, with 19 bases between. The CDR3 bases are TGTGCCAGCTCACCCTCCAGGATAGCCTTTTGGGAGCAGTACTTC. It yields the protein CASSPSRIAFWEQYF.

The chain is built from TRBV5-1 and TRBJ1-5, with D possibly TRBD1 on 6 matching bases. The germline gives CDR1 SGHRS, CDR2 YFSETQ. Trimming took off 0 bases at V and 6 bases at J, with 16 bases between the two ends. The CDR3 extends over 16 amino acids. Written as DNA, the CDR3 is TGCGCCAGCAGCTTGGGAAGCAGGGGAGAGGGTCAGCCCCAGCATTTT. This gives the protein CASSLGSRGEGQPQHF.

CDR3 residues: CARISPDRVNTEAFF. As DNA, the CDR3 is TGTGCCAGAATCTCTCCCGACAGAGTGAACACTGAAGCTTTCTTT. The chain has TRBV13 and TRBJ1-1, with D maybe TRBD1 (5 bases). Germline V lookup: CDR1 PRHDT, CDR2 FYEKMQ (reference sequence). Trimming left V 9 bases short and J 0 bases short, with 17 bases between. This CDR3 has 15 residues.

The genes are TRBV5-4 and TRBJ1-1; D might be TRBD1 (6 bases). Between the trimmed V and J ends, which lost 4 bases and 4 bases, there was a span of 11 bases. The CDR3 covers 13 residues. From germline, CDR1 is SGHNT and CDR2 YYREEE (reference sequence). CDR3 protein: CASSRQEGTEAFF. CDR3 sequence (DNA): TGTGCCAGCAGCCGACAGGAGGGCACTGAAGCTTTCTTT. The full variable domain, with the rest looked up from reference TRBV5-4 and TRBJ1-1, is ETGVTQSPTHLIKTRGQQVTLRCSSQSGHNTVSWYQQALGQGPQFIFQYYREEENGRGNFPPRFSGLQFPNYSSELNVNALELDDSALYLCASSRQEGTEAFFGQGTRLTVV.

This clone showed up just once. The J gene is TRBJ1-1, the V gene TRBV9; TRBD1 is a possible D gene (5 bases). Germline-derived CDR1 and CDR2 are SGDLS and YYNGEE. V was trimmed by 3 bases and J by 1 base, leaving 10 bases between them. This CDR3 contains 14 residues. DNA for the CDR3: TGTGCCAGCAGCGCCGGGGGTTGGAACACTGAAGCTTTCTTT. Its protein product is CASSAGGWNTEAFF.

The chain recombines TRBV18 with TRBJ1-4; 7 positions match TRBD1. The CDR3 length is 14 residues. The J segment lost 8 bases and the V segment lost 4 bases, leaving 7 bases of the junction unmatched. Per the germline V gene, CDR1 is KGHSH and CDR2 is LQKENI. The CDR3 region has the DNA TGTGCCAGCTCACTAGGACAGGCGCGGGAAAAACTGTTTTTT. This encodes CASSLGQAREKLFF. Supplemented by reference TRBV18 and TRBJ1-4, the full variable domain reads NAGVMQNPRHLVRRRGQEARLRCSPMKGHSHVYWYRQLPEEGLKFMVYLQKENIIDESGMPKERFSAEFPKEGPSILRIQQVVRGDSAAYFCASSLGQAREKLFFGSGTQLSVL.

This sequence joins TRBV6-5 and TRBJ2-3, with 9 bases aligning to TRBD2. The CDR3 sequence is 14 residues long. Germline assignment: CDR1 MNHEY and CDR2 SVGAGI. Germline trimming cut 8 bases from V and 6 bases from J; bases unmatched to any gene: 9. CDR3 sequence reads: CASQTSGVLDTQYF. CDR3 in DNA: TGTGCCAGCCAGACTAGCGGCGTTTTGGATACGCAGTATTTT.

The chain carries TRBV7-9 and TRBJ1-5, with unresolved D. The ends were cut back, 3 bases at V and 1 base at J, with 1 base in the middle. Germline values: CDR1 SEHNR, CDR2 FQNEAQ (reference sequence). CDR3 length: 12 amino acids. The CDR3 region is CASSFSNQPQHF. Here the CDR3 DNA reads TGTGCCAGCAGCTTCAGCAATCAGCCCCAGCATTTT.

The chain combines TRBV7-9 with TRBJ2-1, with 8 bases lining up with TRBD1. In germline, CDR1 is SEHNR, CDR2 FQNEAQ (reference sequence). Losses at the gene ends were 3 bases for V and 5 bases for J; bases not matched to a gene: 6. This CDR3 is 15 amino acids long. The CDR3 DNA reads TGTGCCAGCAGCTTCCCTCGACAGGGGAACAATGAGCAGTTCTTC. It codes for CASSFPRQGNNEQFF.

The rearrangement joins TRBV19 to TRBJ1-2; TRBD1 aligns across 10 bases. Germline V gene sequence: CDR1 LNHDA, CDR2 SQIVND (reference sequence). CDR3 length: 16 residues. The V segment lost 5 bases and the J segment 4 bases; nucleotides outside the gene matches: 10. CDR3 in amino acids: CASSPLGQGYVYGYTF. In DNA form, the CDR3 reads TGTGCCAGTAGTCCCTTGGGACAGGGGTACGTCTATGGCTACACCTTC.

V is TRBV3-1 (or the pseudogene TRBV3-2) and J is TRBJ2-1; 9 bases are shared with TRBD2. After removal of 5 bases from V and 6 bases from J, the junction contained 8 bases not matched to a gene. Per germline, CDR1 LGHDT and CDR2 YNNKEL (reference sequence). The CDR3 contains 15 residues. For the CDR3, the DNA is TGTGCCAGCAGCTTTGGCGGGGGGGTGTCCAATGAGCAGTTCTTC. This gives the protein CASSFGGGVSNEQFF.

In DNA, the CDR3 is TGCGCCAGCAGCTTGCGGGGGAGAGGGAACACTGAAGCTTTCTTT. Amino acid sequence: CASSLRGRGNTEAFF. This chain links TRBV5-1 with TRBJ1-1; D perhaps matches TRBD1 (5 bases). Germline values: CDR1 SGHRS, CDR2 YFSETQ. Trimming pared 1 base from V and 1 base from J, leaving 11 bases between. The CDR3 spans 15 residues. Full variable domain (remainder filled in from reference TRBV5-1 and TRBJ1-1): KAGVTQTPRYLIKTRGQQVTLSCSPISGHRSVSWYQQTPGQGLQFLFEYFSETQRNKGNFPGRFSGRQFSNSRSEMNVSTLELGDSALYLCASSLRGRGNTEAFFGQGTRLTVV.

The V call is TRBV7-3, the J call TRBJ2-1; TRBD2 matches at 12 bases. Losses at the gene ends were 5 bases for V and 7 bases for J; bases not matched to a gene: 3. Germline V lookup: CDR1 SGHTA, CDR2 FQGTGA. The CDR3 covers 14 residues. The CDR3 sequence is CASSLAGGRNEQFF. The CDR3 DNA is TGTGCCAGCAGCCTAGCGGGGGGGCGTAATGAGCAGTTCTTC.

CDR3 protein: CASSLKAANYGYTF. DNA for the CDR3: TGTGCCAGCAGCTTAAAGGCGGCTAACTATGGCTACACCTTC. The chain links TRBV7-2 to TRBJ1-2; D is uncertain. Between the trimmed V and J ends, which lost 2 bases and 0 bases, there was a span of 7 bases. The germline V gene has CDR1 SGHTA and CDR2 FQGNSA. The CDR3 loop spans 14 amino acids. Combining the CDR3 with reference TRBV7-2 and TRBJ1-2 gives the whole variable domain GAGVSQSPSNKVTEKGKDVELRCDPISGHTALYWYRQSLGQGLEFLIYFQGNSAPDKSGLPSDRFSAERTGGSVSTLTIQRTQQEDSAVYLCASSLKAANYGYTFGSGTRLTVV.

This clone was picked up a small number of times. J is TRBJ1-1 and V is TRBV7-9; D may be TRBD1 (5 bases). Trimming removed 5 bases at V and 3 bases at J, with 10 bases between. This CDR3 has 13 amino acids. The germline gives CDR1 SEHNR, CDR2 FQNEAQ (reference sequence). The DNA of the CDR3 is TGTGCCAGCAGCCACGGGACGCACACTGAAGCTTTCTTT. It specifies CASSHGTHTEAFF. The full variable domain, in which reference TRBV7-9 and TRBJ1-1 provide the parts outside the CDR3, is DTGVSQNPRHKITKRGQNVTFRCDPISEHNRLYWYRQTLGQGPEFLTYFQNEAQLEKSRLLSDRFSAERPKGSFSTLEIQRTEQGDSAMYLCASSHGTHTEAFFGQGTRLTVV.

The chain uses TRBV2 and TRBJ1-2; D is perhaps TRBD1 (6 bases). This CDR3 contains 15 residues. The V and J ends lost 3 bases and 0 bases respectively, with 11 bases between them. Germline values: CDR1 SNHLY, CDR2 FYNNEI. The DNA of the CDR3 is TGTGCCAGCAGTGACAGGGGCAAAGCTAACTATGGCTACACCTTC. It codes for CASSDRGKANYGYTF.

The gene calls are TRBV6-5 and TRBJ1-1; the match to TRBD1 covers 7 bases. The ends lost 7 bases at V and 1 base at J; junction bases unmatched: 9. The germline V gene has CDR1 MNHEY and CDR2 SVGAGI. The CDR3 length is 15 residues. CDR3 DNA: TGTGCCAGCAACAGAGGACAGGCGCCGAACACTGAAGCTTTCTTT. It codes for CASNRGQAPNTEAFF.

The chain has TRBV2 and TRBJ2-5; 15 positions match TRBD2. CDR1 is SNHLY and CDR2 is FYNNEI in the germline V gene. This CDR3 contains 16 residues. V gave up 6 bases and J gave up 5 bases; unmatched junction bases: 7. Here the CDR3 reads CASRPGLAGGAETQYF. The DNA of the CDR3 is TGTGCCAGCAGGCCGGGACTAGCGGGGGGCGCGGAGACCCAGTACTTC.

The chain recombines TRBV5-4 with TRBJ2-7; D tentatively reads TRBD1 or TRBD2 (7 bases each). The germline gives CDR1 SGHNT, CDR2 YYREEE (reference sequence). V lost 4 bases, J lost 3 bases, and 14 bases lay in between. The CDR3 sequence is 14 residues long. The CDR3 here is CASSSGTDYYEQYF. The CDR3 DNA is TGTGCCAGCAGCAGCGGGACAGACTACTACGAGCAGTACTTC.

The rearrangement links TRBV4-3 to TRBJ1-2; 7 bases match TRBD1. Germline V gene sequence: CDR1 LGHNA, CDR2 YSLEER. The CDR3 sequence is 15 residues long. V trimming: 0 bases; J trimming: 4 bases; junction bases outside the gene matches: 5. The CDR3 spells CASSQDRDSPYGYTF. The CDR3 DNA is TGCGCCAGCAGCCAAGATCGGGACAGCCCCTATGGCTACACCTTC.

V gene TRBV27 combines with J gene TRBJ1-5, with 7 nucleotides matching TRBD1. Per germline, CDR1 MNHEY and CDR2 SMNVEV (reference sequence). With 8 bases clipped from V and 4 bases from J, the junction kept 17 bases outside the gene matches. CDR3 length equals 17 residues. The CDR3 nucleotides are TGTGCCAGCCGCCGAAAAGGGGGCTCGGTTGGTAATCAGCCCCAGCATTTT. Translation: CASRRKGGSVGNQPQHF.

This clone has just a few counts. The V gene is TRBV27, the J gene TRBJ2-6, with 12 bases matching TRBD1. The CDR3 extends over 19 amino acids. The V gene end was trimmed by 5 bases and the J gene end by 4 bases; junction bases not matched to a gene: 12. Germline V CDR1 and CDR2: MNHEY, SMNVEV (reference sequence). The CDR3 here is CASSEAPGQGAGGANVLTF. The CDR3 DNA reads as TGTGCCAGCAGTGAGGCCCCGGGACAGGGGGCTGGGGGGGCCAACGTCCTGACTTTC. The full variable domain, with the rest looked up from reference TRBV27 and TRBJ2-6, is EAQVTQNPRYLITVTGKKLTVTCSQNMNHEYMSWYRQDPGLGLRQIYYSMNVEVTDKGDVPEGYKVSRKEKRNFPLILESPSPNQTSLYFCASSEAPGQGAGGANVLTFGAGSRLTVL.

This chain connects TRBV30 to TRBJ1-3, with D perhaps TRBD1 (5 bases). Germline CDR1 GTSNPN, CDR2 SVGIG (reference sequence). The ends were cut back, 3 bases at V and 2 bases at J, with 11 bases in the middle. This CDR3 is 14 amino acids long. The CDR3 spells CAWSDRGTGNTIYF. DNA of the CDR3: TGTGCCTGGAGCGACCGGGGCACTGGAAACACCATATATTTT.